Sequencing of this T cell receptor beta chain was carried out in a study of blood T cell repertoires in COVID-19. Overall study context: There were acute and convalescent COVID-19 samples, and they came from the United States, Italy and Spain. Sources were T cells, B-cell-depleted T cells, or PBMCs; the material itself was cDNA or gDNA.

Per the authors' pipeline: Researchers report that nucleated cell counts were estimated from reference gene primer amplification. Clones were sequenced by immunoSEQ multiplex PCR, and TCRdb holds only the in-frame ones, with some missing. The DNA gave D and trimming, while V, J and clone size come from that table. The sample yields roughly 300,000 clones, roughly 86% seen once. This CDR3 is 15 amino acids long. Looked up from germline, CDR1 is GTSNPN and CDR2 is SVGIG (reference sequence). Trimming left V 0 bases short and J 0 bases short, with 8 bases between. The receptor's source is a woman between 50 and 59 years old who had recovered from COVID-19. Sequencing was carried out using peripheral blood. The J gene is TRBJ2-2, the V gene TRBV30, with D unclear. CDR3 amino acids: CAWSVGAANTGELFF. As DNA, the CDR3 is TGTGCCTGGAGTGTGGGCGCCGCGAACACCGGGGAGCTGTTTTTT.